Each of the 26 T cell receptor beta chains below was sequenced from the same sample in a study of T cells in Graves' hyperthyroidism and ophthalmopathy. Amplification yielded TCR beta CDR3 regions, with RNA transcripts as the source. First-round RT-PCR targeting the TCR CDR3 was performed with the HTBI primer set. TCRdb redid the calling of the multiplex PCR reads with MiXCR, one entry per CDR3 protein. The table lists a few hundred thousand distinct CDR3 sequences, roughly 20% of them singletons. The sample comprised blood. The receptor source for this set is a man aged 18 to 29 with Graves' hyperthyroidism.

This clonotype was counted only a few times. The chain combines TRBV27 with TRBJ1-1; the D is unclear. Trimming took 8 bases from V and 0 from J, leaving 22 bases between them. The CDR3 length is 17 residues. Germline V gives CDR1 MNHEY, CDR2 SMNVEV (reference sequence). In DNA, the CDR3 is TGTGCCAGCGGGCCGTGGCGGCTCGATAACATGAACACTGAAGCTTTCTTT. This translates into CASGPWRLDNMNTEAFF.

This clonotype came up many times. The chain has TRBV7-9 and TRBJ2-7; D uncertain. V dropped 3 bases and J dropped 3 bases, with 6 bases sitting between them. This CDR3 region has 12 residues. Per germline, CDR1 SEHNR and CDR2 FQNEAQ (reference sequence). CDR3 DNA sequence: TGTGCCAGCAGCTTCGCCGGCTACGAGCAGTACTTC. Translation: CASSFAGYEQYF.

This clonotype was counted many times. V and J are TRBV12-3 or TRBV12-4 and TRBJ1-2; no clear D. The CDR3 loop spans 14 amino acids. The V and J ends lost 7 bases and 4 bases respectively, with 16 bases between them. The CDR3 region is CASTPDGRSYGYTF. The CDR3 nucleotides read TGTGCCAGCACACCCGACGGGCGGAGCTATGGCTACACCTTC.

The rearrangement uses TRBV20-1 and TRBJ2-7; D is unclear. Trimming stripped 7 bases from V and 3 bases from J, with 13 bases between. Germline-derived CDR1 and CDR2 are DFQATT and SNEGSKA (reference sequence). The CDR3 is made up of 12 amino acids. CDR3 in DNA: TGCAGTGGCAGAGGTGAAGACTACGAGCAGTACTTC. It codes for CSGRGEDYEQYF.

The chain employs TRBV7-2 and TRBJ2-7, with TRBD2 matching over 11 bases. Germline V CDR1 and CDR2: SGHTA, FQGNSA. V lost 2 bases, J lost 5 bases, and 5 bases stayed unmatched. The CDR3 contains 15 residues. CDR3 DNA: TGTGCCAGCAGCTTAACTAGCGGGAGCGTCAACGAGCAGTACTTC. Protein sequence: CASSLTSGSVNEQYF. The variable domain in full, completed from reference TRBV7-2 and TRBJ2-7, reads GAGVSQSPSNKVTEKGKDVELRCDPISGHTALYWYRQSLGQGLEFLIYFQGNSAPDKSGLPSDRFSAERTGGSVSTLTIQRTQQEDSAVYLCASSLTSGSVNEQYFGPGTRLTVT.

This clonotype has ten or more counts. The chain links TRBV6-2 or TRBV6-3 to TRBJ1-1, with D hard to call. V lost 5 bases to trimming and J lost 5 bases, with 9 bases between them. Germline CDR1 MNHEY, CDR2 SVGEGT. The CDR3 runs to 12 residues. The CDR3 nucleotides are TGTGCCAGCAGTGGATTAGGGACTGAAGCTTTCTTT. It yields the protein CASSGLGTEAFF.

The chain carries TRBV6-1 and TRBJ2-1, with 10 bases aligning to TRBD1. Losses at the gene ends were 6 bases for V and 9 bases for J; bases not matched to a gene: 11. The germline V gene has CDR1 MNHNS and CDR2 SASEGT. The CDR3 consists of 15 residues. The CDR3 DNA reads TGTGCCAGCAGGTCTTGGGACAGGGGCATGGGTGAGCAGTTCTTC. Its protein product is CASRSWDRGMGEQFF.

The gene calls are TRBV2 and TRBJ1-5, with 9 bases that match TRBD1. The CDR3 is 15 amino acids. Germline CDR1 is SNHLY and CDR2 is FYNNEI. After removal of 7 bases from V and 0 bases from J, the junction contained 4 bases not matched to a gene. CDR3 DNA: TGTGCCAGCAACCACAGGGGGCGTAGCAATCAGCCCCAGCATTTT. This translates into CASNHRGRSNQPQHF.

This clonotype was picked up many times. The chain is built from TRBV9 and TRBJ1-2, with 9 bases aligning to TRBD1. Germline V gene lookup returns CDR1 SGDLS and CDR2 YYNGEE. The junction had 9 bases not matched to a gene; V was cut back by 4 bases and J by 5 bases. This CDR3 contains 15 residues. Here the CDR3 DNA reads TGTGCCAGCAGCTTTCGACAGGGGGAGTTTTATGGCTACACCTTC. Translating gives CASSFRQGEFYGYTF.

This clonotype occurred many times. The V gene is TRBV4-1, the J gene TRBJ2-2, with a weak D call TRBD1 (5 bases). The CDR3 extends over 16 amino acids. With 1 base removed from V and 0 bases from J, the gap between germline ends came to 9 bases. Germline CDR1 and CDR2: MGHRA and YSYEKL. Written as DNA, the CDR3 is TGCGCCAGCAGCCAAGGCAGGGCTGCGAACACCGGGGAGCTGTTTTTT. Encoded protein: CASSQGRAANTGELFF.

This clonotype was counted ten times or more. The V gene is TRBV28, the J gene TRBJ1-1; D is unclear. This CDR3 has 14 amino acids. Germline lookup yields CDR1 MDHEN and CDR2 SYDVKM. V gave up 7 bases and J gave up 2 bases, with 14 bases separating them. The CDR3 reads CASKKLFRNTEAFF. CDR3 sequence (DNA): TGTGCCAGCAAGAAGCTTTTTCGAAACACTGAAGCTTTCTTT. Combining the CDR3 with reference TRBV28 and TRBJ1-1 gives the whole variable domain DVKVTQSSRYLVKRTGEKVFLECVQDMDHENMFWYRQDPGLGLRLIYFSYDVKMKEKGDIPEGYSVSREKKERFSLILESASTNQTSMYLCASKKLFRNTEAFFGQGTRLTVV.

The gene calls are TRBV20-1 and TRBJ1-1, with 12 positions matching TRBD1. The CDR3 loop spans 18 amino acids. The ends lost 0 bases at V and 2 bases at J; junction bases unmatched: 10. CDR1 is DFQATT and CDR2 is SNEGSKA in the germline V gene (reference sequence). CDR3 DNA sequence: TGCAGTGCTAGAGATCCCGGGACAGGGGGCGCGGGTAACACTGAAGCTTTCTTT. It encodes CSARDPGTGGAGNTEAFF.

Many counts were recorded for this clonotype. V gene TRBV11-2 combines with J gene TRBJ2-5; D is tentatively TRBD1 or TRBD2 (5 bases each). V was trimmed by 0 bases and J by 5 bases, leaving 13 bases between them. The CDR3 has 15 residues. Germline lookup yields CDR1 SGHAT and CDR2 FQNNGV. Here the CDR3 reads CASSLEGTDGETQYF. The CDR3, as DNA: TGTGCCAGCAGCTTAGAAGGGACCGACGGGGAGACCCAGTACTTC. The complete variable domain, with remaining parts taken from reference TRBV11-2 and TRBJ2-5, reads EAGVAQSPRYKIIEKRQSVAFWCNPISGHATLYWYQQILGQGPKLLIQFQNNGVVDDSQLPKDRFSAERLKGVDSTLKIQPAKLEDSAVYLCASSLEGTDGETQYFGPGTRLLVL.

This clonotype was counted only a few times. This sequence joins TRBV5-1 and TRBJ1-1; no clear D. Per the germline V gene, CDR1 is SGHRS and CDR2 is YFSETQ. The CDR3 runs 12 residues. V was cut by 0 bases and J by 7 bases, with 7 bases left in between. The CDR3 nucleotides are TGCGCCAGCAGCTTGGGAGCGGATGAAGCTTTCTTT. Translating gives CASSLGADEAFF.

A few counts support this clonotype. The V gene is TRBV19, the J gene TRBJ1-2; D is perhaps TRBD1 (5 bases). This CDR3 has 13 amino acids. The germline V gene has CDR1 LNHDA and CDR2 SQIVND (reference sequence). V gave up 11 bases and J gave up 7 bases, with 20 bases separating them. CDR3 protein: CAVKGKGPRGYTF. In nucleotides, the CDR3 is TGTGCCGTTAAAGGAAAGGGACCCCGTGGCTACACCTTC.

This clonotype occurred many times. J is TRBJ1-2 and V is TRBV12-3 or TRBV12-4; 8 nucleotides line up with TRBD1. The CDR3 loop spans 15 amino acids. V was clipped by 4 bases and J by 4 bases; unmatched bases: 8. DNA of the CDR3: TGTGCCAGCAGTTCTCAGGGGGCGCTTGGCTATGGCTACACCTTC. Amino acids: CASSSQGALGYGYTF.

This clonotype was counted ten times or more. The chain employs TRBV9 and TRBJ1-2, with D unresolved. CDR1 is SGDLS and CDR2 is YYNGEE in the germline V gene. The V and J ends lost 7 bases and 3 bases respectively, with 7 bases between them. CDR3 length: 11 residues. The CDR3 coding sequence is TGTGCCAGCGCTACCGACTATGGCTACACCTTC. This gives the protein CASATDYGYTF.

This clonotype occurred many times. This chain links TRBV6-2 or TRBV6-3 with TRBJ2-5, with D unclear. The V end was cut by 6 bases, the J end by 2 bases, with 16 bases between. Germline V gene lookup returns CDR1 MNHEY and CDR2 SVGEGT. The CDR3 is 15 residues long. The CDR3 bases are TGTGCCAGCAGCCCCGGTGGCTTGGGGCAAGAGACCCAGTACTTC. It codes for CASSPGGLGQETQYF.

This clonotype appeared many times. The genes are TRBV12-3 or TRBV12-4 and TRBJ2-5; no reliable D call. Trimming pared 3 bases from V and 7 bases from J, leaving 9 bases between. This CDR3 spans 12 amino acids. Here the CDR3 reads CASSFGLRTQYF. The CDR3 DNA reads TGTGCCAGCAGTTTCGGCCTCAGGACCCAGTACTTC.

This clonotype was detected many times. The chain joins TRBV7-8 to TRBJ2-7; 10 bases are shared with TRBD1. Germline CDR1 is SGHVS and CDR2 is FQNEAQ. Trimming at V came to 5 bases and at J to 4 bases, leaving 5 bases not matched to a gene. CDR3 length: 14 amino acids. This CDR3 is CASSTGQGFYEQYF. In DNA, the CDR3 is TGTGCCAGCAGCACGGGACAGGGGTTTTACGAGCAGTACTTC.

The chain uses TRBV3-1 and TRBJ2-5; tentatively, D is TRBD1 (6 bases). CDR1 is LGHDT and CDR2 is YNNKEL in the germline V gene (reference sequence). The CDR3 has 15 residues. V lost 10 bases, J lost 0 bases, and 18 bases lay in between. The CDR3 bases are TGTGCCATCAGACCCCCGGGACACTACCAAGAGACCCAGTACTTC. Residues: CAIRPPGHYQETQYF.

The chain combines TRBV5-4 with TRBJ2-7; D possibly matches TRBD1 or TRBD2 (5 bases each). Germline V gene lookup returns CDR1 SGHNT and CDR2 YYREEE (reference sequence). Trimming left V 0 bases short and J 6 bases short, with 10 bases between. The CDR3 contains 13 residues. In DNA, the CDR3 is TGTGCCAGCAGCTTGGTTGACAGCGGCGAGCAGTACTTC. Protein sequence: CASSLVDSGEQYF.

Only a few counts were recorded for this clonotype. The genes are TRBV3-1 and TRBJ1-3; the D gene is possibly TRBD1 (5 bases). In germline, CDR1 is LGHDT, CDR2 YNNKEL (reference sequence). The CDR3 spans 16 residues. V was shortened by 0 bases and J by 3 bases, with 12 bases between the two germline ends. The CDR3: CASSQDGTGRGNTIYF. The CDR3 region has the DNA TGTGCCAGCAGCCAAGATGGAACAGGACGTGGAAACACCATATATTTT. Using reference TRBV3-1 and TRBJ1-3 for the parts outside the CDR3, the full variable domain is DTAVSQTPKYLVTQMGNDKSIKCEQNLGHDTMYWYKQDSKKFLKIMFSYNNKELIINETVPNRFSPKSPDKAHLNLHINSLELGDSAVYFCASSQDGTGRGNTIYFGEGSWLTVV.

The chain's CDR3 is CASSMGTSGGLYEQYF. CDR3 bases: TGTGCCAGTAGTATGGGGACTAGCGGGGGCCTCTACGAGCAGTACTTC. The rearrangement uses TRBV19 and TRBJ2-7, with 14 nucleotides matching TRBD2. Germline CDR1 and CDR2: LNHDA and SQIVND (reference sequence). V shed 3 bases and J 3 bases; nucleotides not matched to a gene: 4. There are 16 residues in the CDR3.

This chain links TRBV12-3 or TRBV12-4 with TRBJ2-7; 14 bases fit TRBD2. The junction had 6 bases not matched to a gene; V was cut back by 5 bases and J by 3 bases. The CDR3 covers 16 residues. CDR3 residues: CASSGHGTSGGYEQYF. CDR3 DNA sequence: TGTGCCAGCAGTGGACACGGGACTAGCGGGGGCTACGAGCAGTACTTC.

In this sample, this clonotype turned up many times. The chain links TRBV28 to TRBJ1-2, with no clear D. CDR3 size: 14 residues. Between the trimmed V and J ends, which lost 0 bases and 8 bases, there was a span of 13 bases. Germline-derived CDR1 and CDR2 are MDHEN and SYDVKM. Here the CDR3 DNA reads TGTGCCAGCAGTTTATGGGACGGGAGTAACGGCTACACCTTC. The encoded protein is CASSLWDGSNGYTF.